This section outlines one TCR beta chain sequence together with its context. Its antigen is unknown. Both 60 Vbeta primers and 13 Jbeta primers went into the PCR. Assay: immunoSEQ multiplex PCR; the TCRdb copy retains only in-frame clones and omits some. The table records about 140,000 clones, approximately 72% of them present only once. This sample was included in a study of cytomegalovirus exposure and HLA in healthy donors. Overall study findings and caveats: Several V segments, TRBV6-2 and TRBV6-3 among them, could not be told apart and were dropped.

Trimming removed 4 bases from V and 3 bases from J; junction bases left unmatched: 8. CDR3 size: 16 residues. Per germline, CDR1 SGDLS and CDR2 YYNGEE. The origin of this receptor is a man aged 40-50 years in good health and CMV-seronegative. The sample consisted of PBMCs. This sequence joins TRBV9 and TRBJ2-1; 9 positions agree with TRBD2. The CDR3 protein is CASSLSRLAVYNEQFF. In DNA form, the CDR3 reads TGTGCCAGCAGCCTTAGCCGACTAGCGGTCTACAATGAGCAGTTCTTC.